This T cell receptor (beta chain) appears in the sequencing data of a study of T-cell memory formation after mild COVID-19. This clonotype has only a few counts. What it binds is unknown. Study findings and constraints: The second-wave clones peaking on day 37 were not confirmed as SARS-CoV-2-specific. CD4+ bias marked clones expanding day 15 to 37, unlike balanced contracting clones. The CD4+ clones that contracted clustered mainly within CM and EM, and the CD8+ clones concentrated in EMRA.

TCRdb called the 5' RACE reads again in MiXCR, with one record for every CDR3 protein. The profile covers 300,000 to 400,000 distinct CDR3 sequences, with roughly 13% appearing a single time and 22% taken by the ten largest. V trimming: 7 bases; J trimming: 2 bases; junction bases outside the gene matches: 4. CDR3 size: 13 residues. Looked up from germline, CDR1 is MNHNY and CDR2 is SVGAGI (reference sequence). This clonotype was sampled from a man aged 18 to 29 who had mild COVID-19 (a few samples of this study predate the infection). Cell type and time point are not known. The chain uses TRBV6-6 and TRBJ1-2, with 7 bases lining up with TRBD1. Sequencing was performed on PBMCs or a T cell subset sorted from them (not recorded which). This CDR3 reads CASTGGQNYGYTF. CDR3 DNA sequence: TGTGCCAGCACTGGGGGACAGAACTATGGCTACACCTTC.